These T cell receptor beta chains were read from a single sample in a study of blood T cells in healthy people across ages. MiXCR, run by TCRdb on the 5' RACE reads, gives a single entry per CDR3 protein. Seen here are hundreds of thousands of distinct CDR3 sequences, roughly 64% observed once, and the top ten hold about 20%. The material sequenced was blood. All receptors derive from a man between 25 and 39 years old in good health. CDR3s include the opening cysteine and the closing phenylalanine or tryptophan. Fields, in order: clone size, J gene, CDR3 length, D gene, V gene, CDR3 protein, CDR3 DNA. The D gene is left open where the match is weak. Not all rows give a size; the values are once, few, many and, for expanded clones, a class.

abundance: NA
j_gene: TRBJ2-6
len: 17
d_gene: NA
v_gene: TRBV19
CDR3aa: CASLKAGLITGANVLTF
CDR3nt: TGTGCCAGTCTGAAGGCAGGGCTCATCACTGGGGCCAACGTCCTGACTTTC

abundance: NA
j_gene: TRBJ2-3
len: 18
d_gene: NA
v_gene: TRBV6-5
CDR3aa: CASSYVAAGPTAGDTQYF
CDR3nt: TGTGCCAGCAGTTACGTGGCGGCAGGGCCTACGGCGGGAGATACGCAGTATTTT

abundance: NA
j_gene: TRBJ2-4
len: 14
d_gene: NA
v_gene: TRBV7-8
CDR3aa: CASSRRRVAEEQYF
CDR3nt: TGTGCCAGCAGCCGGCGTCGGGTGGCAGAAGAGCAGTACTTC

abundance: NA
j_gene: TRBJ1-2
len: 15
d_gene: NA
v_gene: TRBV11-2
CDR3aa: CASSLAGRDNYGYTF
CDR3nt: TGTGCCAGCAGCTTAGCCGGACGAGACAACTATGGCTACACCTTC

abundance: NA
j_gene: TRBJ2-1
len: 12
d_gene: TRBD2
v_gene: TRBV6-2/TRBV6-3
CDR3aa: CASRTSGYEQFF
CDR3nt: TGTGCCAGCAGGACTAGCGGGTATGAGCAGTTCTTC

abundance: NA
j_gene: TRBJ2-2
len: 14
d_gene: NA
v_gene: TRBV6-2/TRBV6-3
CDR3aa: CASSPEGDTGELFF
CDR3nt: TGTGCCAGCAGTCCTGAGGGAGACACCGGGGAGCTGTTTTTT

abundance: few
j_gene: TRBJ2-7
len: 13
d_gene: NA
v_gene: TRBV20-1
CDR3aa: CSARYSGTYEQYF
CDR3nt: TGCAGTGCTAGATACTCCGGGACTTACGAGCAGTACTTC

abundance: few
j_gene: TRBJ2-1
len: 13
d_gene: NA
v_gene: TRBV3-1
CDR3aa: CASSQGNNNEQFF
CDR3nt: TGTGCCAGCAGCCAAGGTAATAACAATGAGCAGTTCTTC

abundance: NA
j_gene: TRBJ2-3
len: 15
d_gene: TRBD1
v_gene: TRBV5-1
CDR3aa: CASSLGQGTADTQYF
CDR3nt: TGCGCCAGCAGCTTGGGACAGGGGACAGCAGATACGCAGTATTTT

abundance: NA
j_gene: TRBJ2-1
len: 16
d_gene: NA
v_gene: TRBV7-2
CDR3aa: CASRSDTTRPPQEQFF
CDR3nt: TGTGCCAGCAGATCTGATACTACTAGACCCCCTCAGGAGCAGTTCTTC

abundance: few
j_gene: TRBJ2-7
len: 12
d_gene: NA
v_gene: TRBV6-2/TRBV6-3
CDR3aa: CASSPIPYEQYF
CDR3nt: TGTGCCAGCAGCCCGATTCCCTACGAGCAGTACTTC

abundance: NA
j_gene: TRBJ2-1
len: 12
d_gene: NA
v_gene: TRBV30
CDR3aa: CACAALGYEQFF
CDR3nt: TGTGCCTGTGCTGCCCTGGGGTACGAGCAGTTCTTC

abundance: few
j_gene: TRBJ2-5
len: 15
d_gene: TRBD1
v_gene: TRBV5-1
CDR3aa: CASSGGTGAVRTQYF
CDR3nt: TGCGCCAGCAGCGGCGGAACAGGGGCGGTAAGGACCCAGTACTTC

abundance: NA
j_gene: TRBJ2-5
len: 12
d_gene: TRBD1
v_gene: TRBV12-3/TRBV12-4
CDR3aa: CASKGGGETQYF
CDR3nt: TGTGCCAGCAAAGGGGGCGGAGAGACCCAGTACTTC

abundance: NA
j_gene: TRBJ2-3
len: 15
d_gene: NA
v_gene: TRBV2
CDR3aa: CASSPYYGGTDTQYF
CDR3nt: TGTGCCAGCAGTCCCTACTACGGCGGCACAGATACGCAGTATTTT

abundance: NA
j_gene: TRBJ1-1
len: 15
d_gene: NA
v_gene: TRBV7-9
CDR3aa: CASSPGGGEGTEAFF
CDR3nt: TGTGCCAGCAGCCCGGGAGGGGGGGAAGGCACTGAAGCTTTCTTT

abundance: NA
j_gene: TRBJ1-2
len: 15
d_gene: NA
v_gene: TRBV5-1
CDR3aa: CASSLVLGGVNGYTF
CDR3nt: TGCGCCAGCAGCTTGGTGCTGGGGGGTGTCAATGGCTACACCTTC

abundance: NA
j_gene: TRBJ2-7
len: 17
d_gene: NA
v_gene: TRBV5-6
CDR3aa: CASSNTRGGFQRYEQYF
CDR3nt: TGTGCCAGCAGCAACACCCGGGGAGGCTTTCAGCGGTACGAGCAGTACTTC

abundance: NA
j_gene: TRBJ2-1
len: 14
d_gene: TRBD2
v_gene: TRBV6-1
CDR3aa: CASSEAGLGGGQFF
CDR3nt: TGTGCCAGCAGTGAAGCTGGACTAGGTGGTGGGCAGTTCTTC

abundance: NA
j_gene: TRBJ2-3
len: 16
d_gene: NA
v_gene: TRBV6-2/TRBV6-3
CDR3aa: CASRRSEAGSTDTQYF
CDR3nt: TGTGCCAGCAGAAGATCCGAGGCGGGATCCACAGATACGCAGTATTTT

abundance: NA
j_gene: TRBJ2-1
len: 14
d_gene: NA
v_gene: TRBV7-2
CDR3aa: CASSLGGVVDEQFF
CDR3nt: TGTGCCAGCAGCTTAGGAGGGGTAGTAGATGAGCAGTTCTTC

abundance: few
j_gene: TRBJ1-2
len: 13
d_gene: NA
v_gene: TRBV20-1
CDR3aa: CSARLVGDYGYTF
CDR3nt: TGCAGTGCTAGGTTAGTCGGAGACTATGGCTACACCTTC

abundance: NA
j_gene: TRBJ2-1
len: 15
d_gene: NA
v_gene: TRBV6-2/TRBV6-3
CDR3aa: CASSYSMSLNNEQFF
CDR3nt: TGTGCCAGCAGTTATTCGATGTCACTTAACAATGAGCAGTTCTTC

abundance: NA
j_gene: TRBJ1-1
len: 13
d_gene: NA
v_gene: TRBV7-9
CDR3aa: CASSLGVSSEAFF
CDR3nt: TGTGCCAGCAGCTTAGGGGTCAGTAGTGAAGCTTTCTTT

abundance: NA
j_gene: TRBJ1-1
len: 14
d_gene: NA
v_gene: TRBV7-2
CDR3aa: CASSYNRENTEAFF
CDR3nt: TGTGCCAGCAGCTACAACAGGGAAAACACTGAAGCTTTCTTT

abundance: NA
j_gene: TRBJ2-1
len: 14
d_gene: NA
v_gene: TRBV20-1
CDR3aa: CSAFGGGSYNEQFF
CDR3nt: TGCAGTGCCTTTGGTGGCGGCTCCTACAATGAGCAGTTCTTC

abundance: NA
j_gene: TRBJ2-7
len: 15
d_gene: TRBD2
v_gene: TRBV3-1
CDR3aa: CASSQVGGSSGEQYF
CDR3nt: TGTGCCAGCAGCCAAGTCGGCGGGAGTTCGGGGGAGCAGTACTTC

abundance: NA
j_gene: TRBJ2-7
len: 16
d_gene: NA
v_gene: TRBV15
CDR3aa: CATSRGVGLIAYEQYF
CDR3nt: TGTGCCACCAGCAGAGGAGTTGGGTTAATCGCCTACGAGCAGTACTTC

abundance: NA
j_gene: TRBJ2-3
len: 14
d_gene: NA
v_gene: TRBV7-2
CDR3aa: CASSTGTTRDTQYF
CDR3nt: TGTGCCAGCAGCACAGGGACTACCAGAGATACGCAGTATTTT

abundance: few
j_gene: TRBJ2-4
len: 14
d_gene: NA
v_gene: TRBV20-1
CDR3aa: CSASSVLAKNIQYF
CDR3nt: TGCAGTGCTAGCAGCGTCCTAGCCAAAAACATTCAGTACTTC

abundance: NA
j_gene: TRBJ1-2
len: 15
d_gene: NA
v_gene: TRBV6-5
CDR3aa: CASSPISGGTYGYTF
CDR3nt: TGTGCCAGCAGTCCCATCTCGGGCGGAACCTATGGCTACACCTTC